This T cell receptor (beta chain) was sequenced during a study of radiation and T cells in renal cell carcinoma (dated by TCRdb to 2019 to 2021). About the investigation overall: Samples came from a clinical trial, in which primary renal cell carcinomas received 15 Gy stereotactic body radiation therapy followed by nephrectomy 4 weeks later. TCR beta sequencing covered some 55 samples in total, comprising some 25 tumors and around 27 peripheral blood samples. In the approximately 57 samples combined, around 3.7 million unique CDR3 nucleotide sequences were found, encoding about 2,700,000 unique CDR3 amino acid sequences.

In regard to this clone: Its antigen specificity is not known. The sample holds no much larger clone one base away, and base qualities are not on file.

Beyond this particular receptor, the publication reports: Because no pretreatment tumor biopsies were available, whether clonotypes were present in the tumor at baseline could not be determined. Blood repertoire dynamics were not followed beyond 4 weeks after treatment. The single-armed trial design could not address effects of radiation dose or scheduling on the TCR repertoire. In blood, the top tumor clonotypes increased between baseline and 2 weeks post-radiation and then shrank by 4 weeks, which suggests that tumor-resident clones expanded only transiently.

Following the manufacturer's recommendations, the immunoSEQ kit was used to generate TCR beta libraries from genomic DNA. Library preparation used a first multiplex PCR with proprietary primers, then a second PCR adding unique barcodes, with bead cleanups after each round. A positive control reaction and a negative control reaction, both provided in the kit, were run with every batch of samples. The final libraries underwent checking on an Agilent 4200 TapeStation D1000 ScreenTape, volumetric pooling, and quantification by qPCR. Sequencing ran on an Illumina NextSeq500 with a MidOutput 150-cycle cartridge, using 156 Read1 and 15 Index1 cycles with kit custom primers. The pooled library was loaded at 0.9 to 1 pM, with an approximately 20% PhiX control spiked in. The authors' pipeline ran thus. Vendor-processed data were analyzed in R, and a clonotype was defined as all T cells sharing the same CDR3 nucleotide sequence. For clone abundance analyses, frequencies were normalized to the 10,000 most abundant clones per sample. Public T cell clones, which averaged fewer than five per sample, were removed prior to analysis. An abundance difference of at least 32-fold between compartments was the criterion for calling clonotypes tumor-enriched or baseline blood-enriched. A beta-binomial differential abundance model was used to identify clonotypes that were expanded or contracted between blood time points. The Baroni-Urbani and Buser coefficient was used to measure tumor-blood repertoire similarity, and groups were compared with two-tailed Wilcoxon tests in R. TCRdb provides this immuneACCESS table in a form limited to in-frame rearrangements. Some clones are lacking; in checked studies, under half of them reflect an unresolved V gene, and why the rest are absent is not known. V, J and clone size are those of that table, while D and trimming were read from the DNA. In all, the sample holds approximately 150,000 clones, and 88% of those were seen once. The top ten hold around 4% of the sample.

The time point label on this specimen signifies: baseline pretreatment blood. The sample's treatment or condition label, in plain terms: 15 Gy SBRT to primary tumor, nephrectomy 4 weeks later. To follow tumor-enriched clonotypes, peripheral blood was collected serially from radiation-treated patients at baseline and again at 2 weeks and 4 weeks after SBRT. Every patient had renal cell carcinoma of clear cell pathology. The QIAamp DNA Blood Mini Kit (Qiagen) was used to prepare genomic DNA for TCR sequencing. The analyses included only samples that passed all quality control checks. V is pared back by 6 bases and J by 4 bases, with 9 bases lying between the germline termini. Spanning cysteine to phenylalanine, the CDR3 consists of 12 amino acids. The entry retains the CDR3 DNA only, 36 bases that are in frame from base 1. Based on the germline V gene, the CDR1 and CDR2 sequences are MNHEY and SVGAGI.

The chain joins TRBV6-5 to TRBJ1-1, and possibly TRBD1, on 6 matching bases. The origin of this receptor is a woman in her 70s with renal cell carcinoma. This specimen consisted of blood, obtained from a patient whose treatment included radiotherapy and nephrectomy. The CDR3 loop reads CASRQGSTEAFF. The DNA sequence is given as TGTGCCAGCAGGCAGGGGAGCACTGAAGCTTTCTTT.